This entry describes one TCR beta chain. Germline V gene sequence: CDR1 SNHLY, CDR2 FYNNEI. Trimming left V 7 bases short and J 5 bases short, with 9 bases between. The CDR3 sequence is 12 residues long. The entry originates in a study of blood T cell repertoires in COVID-19. For the study at large: T cells, B-cell-depleted T cells, or PBMCs supplied cDNA or gDNA.

Study processing details: Estimates of nucleated cell counts were drawn from the amplification of reference gene primers. Profiled with immunoSEQ multiplex PCR; TCRdb holds only in-frame clones, not every one. V and J calls and clone size come straight from that table; D and trimming were deduced from the DNA. Counted here are under 400,000 clones, 89% occurring once; the ten biggest clones make up about 3.9%. Seattle patients were enrolled while actively infected and followed longitudinally. The sequenced material came from peripheral blood. The source of this sequence is a woman aged 55-70 years with COVID-19, enrolled during active disease. This chain connects TRBV2 to TRBJ2-1; D possibly corresponds to TRBD1 (5 bases). CDR3 in amino acids: CASTTRDNEQFF. CDR3 DNA sequence: TGTGCCAGCACCACCAGGGACAATGAGCAGTTCTTC.